Listed below are T cell receptor beta chains from one sample, sequenced in a study of T cell changes during pregnancy in multiple sclerosis. The repertoire was sequenced with immunoSEQ multiplex PCR; TCRdb's copy has only in-frame clones and lacks some. Among 35,000 or so clones listed, 88% were seen once. Sequences were derived from CD4+ T cells from peripheral blood mononuclear cells, sampled before pregnancy. These receptors were collected from a female donor with multiple sclerosis, enrolled in a pregnancy study. Each CDR3 is given without its conserved first and last residue.

V	J	CDR3
TRBV2	TRBJ2-1	ASREGTSGRASYNEQF
TRBV18	TRBJ2-4	ASSPLPVDRKNIQY
TRBV6-1	TRBJ2-1	ASIGREVNEQF
TRBV28	TRBJ1-5	ASSTTEGGQPQH
TRBV28	TRBJ1-5	ASNARTGVNQPQH
TRBV6-1	TRBJ2-7	ASRLSGSSSYEQY
TRBV12-2	TRBJ2-1	ASRLALLAYEQF
TRBV7-9	TRBJ1-1	ASSPRQVNTEAF
TRBV25-1	TRBJ2-1	ASSEALDRDSYNEQF
TRBV4-1	TRBJ2-3	ASSQVRDLTDTQY
TRBV7-3	TRBJ1-1	ASSLSQNTEAF
TRBV19	TRBJ2-2	ASSTTSGRDTGELF
TRBV2	TRBJ2-7	ASSINLRGPYEQY
TRBV10-3	TRBJ2-3	ATGRTGQNPATQY
TRBV15	TRBJ2-7	ATSRGGTVGNEQY
TRBV6-5	TRBJ1-1	ASSYATGGARAEAF
TRBV28	TRBJ1-1	ASSLVSRMNTEAF
TRBV9	TRBJ2-1	ASSVLLAGGNYNEQF
TRBV19	TRBJ1-5	ASSTGNNQPQH
TRBV5-6	TRBJ2-7	ASSLPTGGYISYEQY
TRBV4-2	TRBJ2-7	ASSQDRGHSYEQY
TRBV5-1	TRBJ2-3	ASRTLTRPDTQY
TRBV4-1	TRBJ2-1	ASSQDPRIAGGHYNEQF
TRBV7-2	TRBJ2-7	ASSLVAREGEQY
TRBV6-6	TRBJ2-7	ASRDPGGSYEQY
TRBV7-2	TRBJ2-7	ASSPGQIYEQY
TRBV7-2	TRBJ2-7	ASSPGGYEQY
TRBV28	TRBJ1-5	ATYSADLQGSNQPQH
TRBV10-3	TRBJ2-1	AISDFGTGGVGGEQF
TRBV6-5	TRBJ2-2	ASSYRGTGELF
TRBV7-2	TRBJ2-2	ASRAPGHSTGELF
TRBV5-1	TRBJ2-4	ASSPNGVAKNIQY
TRBV5-1	TRBJ1-4	ASSLAPGAGTNEKLF
TRBV28	TRBJ2-3	ASRTGDYSTDTQY
TRBV7-3	TRBJ2-1	ASSLGLADNNEQF
TRBV6-4	TRBJ2-1	ASSDSAGSYNEQF
TRBV10-1	TRBJ1-4	ASSDGTANEKLF
TRBV6-5	TRBJ1-1	ASSWEGPNTEAF
TRBV5-4	TRBJ1-2	ASSLPGTAKPRGGYT
TRBV20-1	TRBJ1-2	SGGRGDGYT
TRBV15	TRBJ2-5	ATATGTTGSETQY
TRBV18	TRBJ2-2	ASSPLGLAGNTGELF
TRBV7-9	TRBJ1-4	ASSSRQVSNEKLF
TRBV5-1	TRBJ1-1	ASSSSGTGGTEAF
TRBV10-3	TRBJ2-1	AISERIAGVSYNEQF
TRBV7-9	TRBJ1-4	ASSWGGATNEKLF
TRBV7-9	TRBJ1-5	ASSLGQSNQPQH
TRBV4-2	TRBJ2-1	ASSHTKEGRHNEQF
TRBV19	TRBJ1-4	ASTHAGTTNEKLF
TRBV18	TRBJ2-3	ASSPIERHTQY
TRBV5-1	TRBJ2-7	ASSLSVGLPSSYEQY
TRBV5-4	TRBJ1-4	ASSFLGGDEKLF
TRBV5-1	TRBJ2-7	ASSFGGNSYEQY
TRBV2	TRBJ2-7	ASRPKDSSYEQY
TRBV19	TRBJ2-5	ASSGRGETQY